This TCR beta chain was identified during a study of cytomegalovirus exposure and HLA in healthy donors. Whole-study findings and limits: Researchers counted 164 TCR beta chains as cytomegalovirus-associated. Later work showed greater clonal expansion in HLA-associated TCR beta chains than in equally common others.

This CDR3 is built from 15 residues. The PCR had 60 Vbeta and 13 Jbeta primers. Assay: immunoSEQ multiplex PCR; the TCRdb copy retains only in-frame clones and omits some. The sample carries some 200,000 clones, 65% to 85% recorded once. Details on this clone: Its target is not known.

The sample was PBMCs. The receptor was isolated from a woman aged 25 to 39 in good health and CMV-seronegative. The V call is TRBV7-5, the J call TRBJ1-5. TRBV7-5 is a pseudogene. The CDR3 loop is CARSPGRRSNQPQHF. The CDR3 DNA is TGTGCCAGAAGCCCCGGACGGAGGTCTAATCAGCCCCAGCATTTT.